Each of the 27 T cell receptor beta chains below was sequenced from the same sample in a study of shared clonotypes between healthy human individuals. Here immunoSEQ multiplex PCR was the method, and the copy in TCRdb shows in-frame clones only, minus some. The sample lists roughly 1 million clones, about 75% occurring once. Sequencing was performed on memory CD4+ T cells sorted from blood. Subset defined: CD45RA-negative fraction. These receptor sequences come from a man younger than 35 in good health.

The chain recombines TRBV2 with TRBJ1-2; D perhaps matches TRBD1 (5 bases). Trimming took 7 bases from V and 7 from J, leaving 13 bases between them. In germline, CDR1 is SNHLY, CDR2 FYNNEI. The CDR3 extends over 12 amino acids. CDR3 bases: TGTGCCAGCACCGGTGACGGGGGTGGCTACACCTTC. Protein product: CASTGDGGGYTF.

This clone was found a few times. The chain combines TRBV5-1 with TRBJ2-1; the D is unclear. Germline CDR1 and CDR2: SGHRS and YFSETQ. The CDR3 has 16 residues. The ends were cut back, 7 bases at V and 0 bases at J, with 17 bases in the middle. The CDR3 reads CASSQAEMSSYNEQFF. The DNA of the CDR3 is TGCGCCAGCTCTCAGGCGGAAATGAGCTCCTACAATGAGCAGTTCTTC.

This sequence joins TRBV7-8 and TRBJ1-4, with D perhaps TRBD1 (6 bases). Germline V CDR1 and CDR2: SGHVS, FQNEAQ. This CDR3 contains 15 residues. Between the trimmed V and J ends, which lost 4 bases and 8 bases, there was a span of 17 bases. The CDR3 DNA follows: TGTGCCAGCAGCTCCCAACAGGGCCTGGGAGAAAAACTGTTTTTT. It specifies CASSSQQGLGEKLFF. Full variable domain (missing parts from reference TRBV7-8 and TRBJ1-4): GAGVSQSPRYKVAKRGQDVALRCDPISGHVSLFWYQQALGQGPEFLTYFQNEAQLDKSGLPSDRFFAERPEGSVSTLKIQRTQQEDSAVYLCASSSQQGLGEKLFFGSGTQLSVL.

The chain carries TRBV4-3 and TRBJ1-4, with no clear D. Germline V lookup: CDR1 LGHNA, CDR2 YSLEER. The CDR3 runs to 13 residues. V gave up 3 bases and J gave up 7 bases, with 9 bases separating them. The CDR3 coding sequence is TGCGCCAGCAGCCACTACCCGGGTGAAAAACTGTTTTTT. Translated: CASSHYPGEKLFF.

This sequence joins TRBV6-5 and TRBJ1-2; 10 positions match TRBD1. The germline CDR1 and CDR2 sequences are MNHEY and SVGAGI. V shed 4 bases and J 5 bases; nucleotides not matched to a gene: 4. The CDR3 spans 14 residues. The CDR3 region is CASSSTGGGYGYTF. The CDR3, as DNA: TGTGCCAGCAGTTCGACAGGGGGCGGGTATGGCTACACCTTC.

This chain connects TRBV19 to TRBJ1-5; the D gene is possibly TRBD1 (5 bases). Germline CDR1 and CDR2: LNHDA and SQIVND (reference sequence). Trimming removed 7 bases at V and 4 bases at J, with 17 bases between. The CDR3 has 15 residues. CDR3 residues: CASTKRDGRNQPQHF. Here the CDR3 DNA reads TGTGCCAGTACCAAGAGGGACGGCAGAAATCAGCCCCAGCATTTT.

The chain couples TRBV19 to TRBJ2-7, with 10 nucleotides matching TRBD2. The CDR3 length is 15 residues. V lost 3 bases to trimming and J lost 6 bases; unmatched junction nucleotides: 8. Germline loops: CDR1 LNHDA, CDR2 SQIVND (reference sequence). As DNA, the CDR3 is TGTGCCAGTAGTATCGGTCCTAGCGGGAGCCCCGAGCAGTACTTC. It yields the protein CASSIGPSGSPEQYF.

Ten or more counts support this clone. The J gene is TRBJ1-2, the V gene TRBV7-2; D might be TRBD1 (5 bases). V lost 4 bases and J lost 7, with 16 bases in between. Germline CDR1 reads SGHTA; CDR2 reads FQGNSA. This CDR3 contains 14 residues. CDR3 sequence reads: CASSSNWGRGGYTF. In nucleotides, the CDR3 is TGTGCCAGCAGCTCGAACTGGGGCCGGGGTGGCTACACCTTC. The full variable domain, with the rest looked up from reference TRBV7-2 and TRBJ1-2, is GAGVSQSPSNKVTEKGKDVELRCDPISGHTALYWYRQSLGQGLEFLIYFQGNSAPDKSGLPSDRFSAERTGGSVSTLTIQRTQQEDSAVYLCASSSNWGRGGYTFGSGTRLTVV.

This rearrangement joins TRBV9 to TRBJ1-2; possibly TRBD1 for D (5 bases). CDR3 length: 13 residues. V was cut by 0 bases and J by 6 bases, with 9 bases left in between. Germline CDR1 SGDLS, CDR2 YYNGEE. CDR3 amino acids: CASSVGGVDGYTF. CDR3 bases: TGTGCCAGCAGCGTAGGGGGCGTCGATGGCTACACCTTC.

The V and J genes are TRBV11-2 and TRBJ2-6; tentatively, D is TRBD1 (5 bases). CDR1 and CDR2 (germline): SGHAT, FQNNGV. The ends were cut back, 2 bases at V and 2 bases at J, with 7 bases in the middle. The CDR3 is 15 residues long. In DNA, the CDR3 is TGTGCCAGCAGCTTATTAGGGGCTGGGGCCAACGTCCTGACTTTC. Its translation is CASSLLGAGANVLTF. Complete variable domain (other parts from reference TRBV11-2 and TRBJ2-6): EAGVAQSPRYKIIEKRQSVAFWCNPISGHATLYWYQQILGQGPKLLIQFQNNGVVDDSQLPKDRFSAERLKGVDSTLKIQPAKLEDSAVYLCASSLLGAGANVLTFGAGSRLTVL.

The V and J genes are TRBV4-2 and TRBJ1-1; unclear D gene. Germline CDR1 is LGHNA and CDR2 is YNFKEQ. This CDR3 contains 13 residues. Between the trimmed V and J ends, which lost 0 bases and 2 bases, there was a span of 4 bases. The CDR3 nucleotides are TGTGCCAGCAGCCAAGACTACAACACTGAAGCTTTCTTT. Protein sequence: CASSQDYNTEAFF.

The chain is built from TRBV4-1 and TRBJ1-6; the D is unclear. Trimming pared 0 bases from V and 10 bases from J, leaving 4 bases between. Germline assignment: CDR1 MGHRA and CDR2 YSYEKL. This CDR3 region has 12 residues. The DNA for the CDR3 is TGCGCCAGCAGCCAAGATTGGTCACCCCTCCACTTT. It translates to CASSQDWSPLHF.

This clone was seen at least ten times. The V and J genes are TRBV7-2 and TRBJ2-3; tentative D call: TRBD2 (6 bases). The V end was cut by 3 bases, the J end by 4 bases, with 14 bases between. The CDR3 consists of 15 residues. The germline gives CDR1 SGHTA, CDR2 FQGNSA. CDR3 amino acids: CASSFFTSPPDTQYF. As DNA, the CDR3 is TGTGCCAGCAGCTTTTTTACTAGCCCCCCAGATACGCAGTATTTT.

This rearrangement joins TRBV15 to TRBJ2-5; D is unclear. The CDR3 contains 13 residues. The V gene lost 4 bases and the J gene lost 2 bases, with 8 bases spanning the gap. The germline gives CDR1 LNHNV, CDR2 YYDKDF (reference sequence). CDR3 sequence (DNA): TGTGCCACCAGCATTCACGGACAAGAGACCCAGTACTTC. Encoded protein: CATSIHGQETQYF.

This sequence joins TRBV6-6 and TRBJ2-7; weak D call: TRBD1 (6 bases). The germline CDR1 and CDR2 sequences are MNHNY and SVGAGI (reference sequence). V dropped 6 bases and J dropped 2 bases, with 14 bases sitting between them. This CDR3 is 14 amino acids long. This CDR3 reads CASSLGQLTYEQYF. CDR3 in DNA: TGTGCCAGCAGCCTCGGACAGTTGACCTACGAGCAGTACTTC.

This clone turned up a few times. Other DNA sequences within the sample encode an identical CDR3. CDR3 sequence: CASSSSSYNSPLHF. CDR3 sequence (DNA): TGTGCCAGCTCATCAAGCTCCTATAATTCACCCCTCCACTTT. This sequence joins TRBV18 and TRBJ1-6, with unresolved D. Germline-derived CDR1 and CDR2 are KGHSH and LQKENI. This CDR3 is built from 14 residues. V lost 5 bases and J 0 bases, leaving 5 bases between the germline ends. Full variable domain (rest looked up from reference TRBV18 and TRBJ1-6): NAGVMQNPRHLVRRRGQEARLRCSPMKGHSHVYWYRQLPEEGLKFMVYLQKENIIDESGMPKERFSAEFPKEGPSILRIQQVVRGDSAAYFCASSSSSYNSPLHFGNGTRLTVT.

V usage is TRBV7-9 and J usage is TRBJ1-1; 7 bases map to TRBD1. V gave up 5 bases and J gave up 5 bases; unmatched junction bases: 14. The germline gives CDR1 SEHNR, CDR2 FQNEAQ (reference sequence). CDR3 length: 16 residues. The CDR3 spells CASSPPGGQGVTEAFF. The CDR3 nucleotides read TGTGCCAGCAGCCCGCCCGGAGGCCAGGGGGTTACTGAAGCTTTCTTT.

V usage is TRBV7-2 and J usage is TRBJ2-3; D is tentatively TRBD1 or TRBD2 (5 bases each). Germline-derived CDR1 and CDR2 are SGHTA and FQGNSA. The CDR3 consists of 15 residues. Trimming removed 5 bases from V and 5 bases from J, with 17 bases in between. The CDR3 loop reads CASSATGPPGDTQYF. The CDR3 DNA reads TGTGCCAGCAGCGCGACGGGACCCCCCGGAGATACGCAGTATTTT.

J is TRBJ1-1 and V is TRBV20-1; D uncertain. Per the germline V gene, CDR1 is DFQATT and CDR2 is SNEGSKA (reference sequence). V was pared by 7 bases and J by 1 base, with 7 bases between. This CDR3 is 11 amino acids long. The DNA of the CDR3 is TGCAGTGTGAAGCAGAACACTGAAGCTTTCTTT. Translated, it gives CSVKQNTEAFF.

This clone came up once. The chain's CDR3 is CASSLYQVGDTQYF. The CDR3 coding sequence is TGTGCCAGCAGCTTATACCAGGTCGGAGATACGCAGTATTTT. The genes are TRBV7-9 and TRBJ2-3; no reliable D call. V lost 2 bases and J 5 bases, leaving 11 bases between the germline ends. The length of the CDR3 is 14 residues. Germline V gene sequence: CDR1 SEHNR, CDR2 FQNEAQ (reference sequence).

The chain links TRBV4-1 to TRBJ1-1, with D uncertain. The CDR3 sequence is 15 residues long. The ends were cut back, 0 bases at V and 6 bases at J, with 14 bases in the middle. CDR1 and CDR2 from the germline V gene are MGHRA and YSYEKL. This CDR3 reads CASSQDRPFIAEAFF. The CDR3 region has the DNA TGCGCCAGCAGCCAAGATAGGCCTTTTATCGCTGAAGCTTTCTTT.

The V call is TRBV9, the J call TRBJ2-1; no definite D call. Trimming took 0 bases from V and 3 from J, leaving 16 bases between them. This CDR3 spans 17 amino acids. Germline CDR1 SGDLS, CDR2 YYNGEE. In nucleotides, the CDR3 is TGTGCCAGCAGCGTAGGGAACCCTGGGCGAGGCTACAATGAGCAGTTCTTC. Translation: CASSVGNPGRGYNEQFF.

In its sample, this clone was seen a few times. The rearrangement joins TRBV29-1 to TRBJ1-1; 7 nucleotides line up with TRBD1. With 2 bases clipped from V and 11 bases from J, the junction kept 11 bases outside the gene matches. The CDR3 has 13 amino acids. Germline-derived CDR1 and CDR2 are SQVTM and ANQGSEA. CDR3 amino acids: CSVERQGQGYAFF. The DNA of the CDR3 is TGCAGCGTTGAAAGACAGGGCCAGGGGTATGCTTTCTTT. The whole variable domain, filled in from reference TRBV29-1 and TRBJ1-1, reads SAVISQKPSRDICQRGTSLTIQCQVDSQVTMMFWYRQQPGQSLTLIATANQGSEATYESGFVIDKFPISRPNLTFSTLTVSNMSPEDSSIYLCSVERQGQGYAFFGQGTRLTVV.

This clone has ten or more counts. The V call is TRBV19, the J call TRBJ2-2, with D perhaps assigned TRBD1 or TRBD2 (5 bases each). Germline V gene lookup returns CDR1 LNHDA and CDR2 SQIVND (reference sequence). The CDR3 contains 14 residues. Trimming took 8 bases from V and 3 from J, leaving 13 bases between them. The DNA of the CDR3 is TGTGCCAGTGGAGGCAGGGTCGACACCGGGGAGCTGTTTTTT. It translates to CASGGRVDTGELFF.

The CDR3 DNA is TGTGCCAGCAGCTCCGGCCGGGACAGGGTACCTGAAGCTTTCTTT. Encoded protein: CASSSGRDRVPEAFF. The chain recombines TRBV5-4 with TRBJ1-1; 9 positions match TRBD1. Losses at the gene ends were 3 bases for V and 6 bases for J; bases not matched to a gene: 9. Germline V lookup: CDR1 SGHNT, CDR2 YYREEE (reference sequence). This CDR3 is 15 amino acids long.

CDR3 residues: CATHLRGWHGYTF. For the CDR3, the DNA is TGTGCCACGCACCTACGGGGTTGGCATGGCTACACCTTC. The chain uses TRBV19 and TRBJ1-2; D unresolved. V shed 10 bases and J shed 6 bases, with 18 bases lying between them. The CDR3 has 13 residues. The V gene's germline CDR1 is LNHDA and CDR2 SQIVND (reference sequence).

This chain connects TRBV10-3 to TRBJ2-1; D is possibly TRBD2 (7 bases). This CDR3 contains 15 residues. Germline lookup yields CDR1 ENHRY and CDR2 SYGVKD. V was trimmed by 0 bases and J by 7 bases, leaving 13 bases between them. In DNA form, the CDR3 reads TGTGCCATCAGTGAGTCGCGGGGGCCGATAAATGAGCAGTTCTTC. This encodes CAISESRGPINEQFF.